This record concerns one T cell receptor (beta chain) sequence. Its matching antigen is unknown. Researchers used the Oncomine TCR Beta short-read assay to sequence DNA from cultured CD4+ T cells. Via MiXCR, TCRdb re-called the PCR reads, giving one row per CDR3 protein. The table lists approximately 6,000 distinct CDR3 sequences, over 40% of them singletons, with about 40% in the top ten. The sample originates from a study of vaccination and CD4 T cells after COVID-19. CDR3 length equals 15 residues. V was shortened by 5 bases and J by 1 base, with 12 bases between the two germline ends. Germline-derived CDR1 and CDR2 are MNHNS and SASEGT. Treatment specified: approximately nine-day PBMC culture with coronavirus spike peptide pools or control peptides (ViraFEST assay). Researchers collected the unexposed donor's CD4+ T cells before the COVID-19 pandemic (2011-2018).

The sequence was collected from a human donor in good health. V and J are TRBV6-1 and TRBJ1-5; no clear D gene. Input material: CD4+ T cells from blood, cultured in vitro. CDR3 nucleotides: TGTGCCAGCAGTCCCTCTCAAAGGAGCAATCAGCCCCAGCATTTT. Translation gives CASSPSQRSNQPQHF.